The 22 T cell receptor beta chains below come from one sample, sequenced in a study of tissue T cells after allogeneic stem cell transplantation. The assay was immunoSEQ multiplex PCR, and TCRdb's table has in-frame clones only and misses some. The sample shows about 48,000 clones, roughly four fifths of them seen only once. Material: sorted cells pooled from one or two spleens. The receptors here all came from a pool of C57BL/6 mice in good health.

A note on this clone: Gene names and germline refer to mouse. The CDR3 goes on 1 residue after the read ends, and that part is filled in from the germline J gene. V is TRBV1 and J is TRBJ1-3; D unresolved. The CDR3 is made up of 13 amino acids. CDR1 and CDR2 (germline): NSQYPW, LRSPGD (reference sequence). Trimming stripped 0 bases from V and 6 bases from J, with 6 bases between. Incomplete CDR3 DNA: TGCACCTGCAGTGCAGAACCAGCAAATACGCTCTAT. Translating gives CTCSAEPANTLY. The CDR3 as a whole reads CTCSAEPANTLYF.

On this clone itself: Mouse gene names apply. The CDR3 is cut off 1 residue early in the read; its end comes from the germline J gene. This chain connects TRBV13-1 to TRBJ1-5; D not certain. V lost 4 bases, J lost 0 bases, and 5 bases lay in between. The CDR3 consists of 13 residues. The germline CDR1 and CDR2 sequences are NSHNY and SYGAGN. CDR3 bases read: TGTGCCAGCAGTACAGATAACAACCAGGCTCCGCTT. It encodes CASSTDNNQAPL. The complete CDR3 sequence is CASSTDNNQAPLF.

For this clone: Any gene name here is a mouse gene name. The read finishes 1 residue shy of the CDR3 end, and the germline J gene is used to complete it. V and J are TRBV3 and TRBJ2-3; 7 bases are shared with TRBD1. Germline V CDR1 and CDR2: SNHLY, FYNGKV (reference sequence). Losses at the gene ends were 1 base for V and 4 bases for J; bases not matched to a gene: 2. This CDR3 is 14 amino acids long. The CDR3 reads CASSLEQGTETLYF. Partial CDR3 DNA: TGTGCCAGCAGCTTAGAACAGGGGACAGAAACGCTGTAT.

Comments on this clone: The gene names here belong to mouse. The read terminates 1 residue before the CDR3 end, so the remaining end is supplied by the germline J gene. The chain joins TRBV15 to TRBJ1-1, with D possibly TRBD1 on 6 matching bases. The CDR3 is 13 residues long. The ends were cut back, 4 bases at V and 1 base at J, with 7 bases in the middle. The germline gives CDR1 SGHND, CDR2 FRSKSL. The CDR3 reads CASSWGQNTEVFF. The part of the CDR3 DNA that was read is TGTGCCAGCAGTTGGGGACAAAACACAGAAGTCTTC.

Turning to this clone: Mouse gene names and germline throughout. The read ends 1 residue before the CDR3 terminus; that terminus is restored from the germline J gene. The chain carries TRBV13-3 and TRBJ2-1, with TRBD2 matching over 8 bases. Trimming removed 5 bases from V and 1 base from J; junction bases left unmatched: 2. Germline assignment: CDR1 NNHDY and CDR2 SYVADS. The CDR3 runs to 14 residues. The CDR3 bases that were read are TGTGCCAGCAGGGCTGGGGGGAACTATGCTGAGCAGTTC. Translated, it gives CASRAGGNYAEQF. The whole CDR3 region reads CASRAGGNYAEQFF.

About this clone itself: The gene symbols are mouse symbols. The observed sequence ends 1 residue before the CDR3 terminus, with the missing tail filled in from the germline J gene. The chain links TRBV2 to TRBJ2-2; D call uncertain. CDR1 is LGHNA, CDR2 YSYQKL, per germline. Between the trimmed V and J ends, which lost 3 bases and 3 bases, there was a span of 8 bases. The CDR3 runs 14 residues. The CDR3 here is CASSQASHTGQLYF. CDR3 bases read: TGTGCCAGCAGCCAGGCCAGCCACACCGGGCAGCTCTAC.

Only a few counts were recorded for this clone. The gene names given are mouse names. The CDR3 end falls 1 residue outside the read, so it is completed with the germline J gene. The chain has TRBV29 and TRBJ1-5; D is perhaps TRBD1 (5 bases). CDR3 length equals 15 residues. The V gene lost 4 bases and the J gene lost 0 bases, with 10 bases spanning the gap. Germline V lookup: CDR1 MSHET, CDR2 SYDVDS. CDR3 protein: CASSSAGLNNQAPLF. CDR3 bases read: TGTGCTAGCAGTTCGGCGGGGCTTAACAACCAGGCTCCGCTT.

A note on this clone: Germline and genes: mouse. The read ends 1 residue before the CDR3 terminus; that terminus is restored from the germline J gene. This chain joins TRBV29 and TRBJ2-3; D may be TRBD1 (6 bases). Trimming took off 4 bases at V and 0 bases at J, with 14 bases between the two ends. Germline V gene data show CDR1 as MSHET and CDR2 as SYDVDS. This CDR3 region has 16 residues. Incomplete CDR3 DNA: TGTGCTAGCAGTTACCCCGGGACACCTAGTGCAGAAACGCTGTAT. Translated, it gives CASSYPGTPSAETLY. The whole CDR3 region reads CASSYPGTPSAETLYF.

A note on this clone: Each gene name is a mouse one. From the germline J gene comes the end of the CDR3, since the read stops 1 residue before it. Within the sample, other DNA sequences also encode this same CDR3. J is TRBJ2-1 and V is TRBV13-2; TRBD2 matches 12 bases. Germline trimming cut 5 bases from V and 1 base from J; bases unmatched to any gene: 1. The CDR3 is made up of 15 amino acids. CDR1 and CDR2 (germline): NNHNN, SYGAGS (reference sequence). The part of the CDR3 DNA that was read is TGTGCCAGCGGGGGGACTGGGGGGAACTATGCTGAGCAGTTC. Translating gives CASGGTGGNYAEQF. The full CDR3 reads CASGGTGGNYAEQFF.

A note on this clone: The gene symbols are mouse symbols. From the germline J gene comes the end of the CDR3, since the read stops 1 residue before it. The chain has TRBV15 and TRBJ1-2; TRBD1 matches at 10 bases. V was clipped by 5 bases and J by 1 base; unmatched bases: 4. CDR3 length equals 15 residues. Looked up from germline, CDR1 is SGHND and CDR2 is FRSKSL. The chain's CDR3 is CASSTGTGVNSDYTF. The sequenced CDR3 bases are TGTGCCAGCAGTACCGGGACAGGGGTAAACTCCGACTACACC.

As regards this clone: Gene names and germline refer to mouse. The CDR3 extends 1 residue past the end of the read, so its final part is completed from the germline J gene. This chain joins TRBV13-2 and TRBJ1-2; 10 bases are a match to TRBD1. Germline V gene sequence: CDR1 NNHNN, CDR2 SYGAGS (reference sequence). CDR3 length: 15 residues. V was clipped by 2 bases and J by 4 bases; unmatched bases: 5. Incomplete CDR3 DNA: TGTGCCAGCGGTGAGGCGGGACAGGGGTCCTCCGACTACACC. Residues: CASGEAGQGSSDYT. The whole CDR3 sequence reads CASGEAGQGSSDYTF.

Turning to this clone: Genes and germline are mouse. The CDR3 extends 1 residue past the end of the read, so its final part is completed from the germline J gene. The genes are TRBV13-1 and TRBJ1-2; possibly TRBD1 for D (6 bases). The CDR3 has 15 amino acids. V was shortened by 0 bases and J by 0 bases, with 9 bases between the two germline ends. CDR1 is NSHNY, CDR2 SYGAGN, per germline. CDR3 loop: CASSDGPGANSDYTF. CDR3 bases read: TGTGCCAGCAGTGATGGTCCAGGGGCAAACTCCGACTACACC.

To note about this clone: The gene symbols are mouse symbols. This sample also contains other DNA sequences that code for the same CDR3. CDR3 loop: CASSLDWGDYAEQFF. The covered CDR3 bases are TGTGCCAGCAGCTTAGACTGGGGGGACTATGCTGAGCAGTTC. V gene TRBV3 combines with J gene TRBJ2-1; TRBD2 matches 9 bases. With the read ending 1 residue before the CDR3 end, the germline J gene is used to fill in that end. With 1 base clipped from V and 2 bases from J, the junction kept 0 bases outside the gene matches. The CDR3 is made up of 15 amino acids. Germline CDR1 and CDR2: SNHLY and FYNGKV (reference sequence).

As for this clone: All gene names here are mouse names. The read comes to an end 1 residue before the CDR3 does, leaving the germline J gene to fill in the end. V is TRBV13-2 and J is TRBJ2-7, with TRBD2 as a possible D gene (7 bases). Germline CDR1 reads NNHNN; CDR2 reads SYGAGS (reference sequence). The CDR3 runs 15 residues. V was trimmed by 1 base and J by 0 bases, leaving 11 bases between them. The CDR3: CASGDSGGYSYEQYF. Incomplete CDR3 DNA: TGTGCCAGCGGTGATTCGGGGGGCTACTCCTATGAACAGTAC.

This clone was counted once. Gene names are mouse gene names. Read coverage stops 1 residue before the CDR3 terminus; the germline J gene supplies the remainder. At the DNA level, this CDR3 is encoded by other sequences in the same sample as well. The V gene is TRBV13-1, the J gene TRBJ2-3; 8 bases agree with TRBD2. This CDR3 is built from 15 residues. V shed 3 bases and J 0 bases; nucleotides not matched to a gene: 3. In germline, CDR1 is NSHNY, CDR2 SYGAGN. CDR3 DNA, as far as it was read: TGTGCCAGCAGTGTATGGGGGGGGAGTGCAGAAACGCTGTAT. Amino acids: CASSVWGGSAETLY. The entire CDR3 protein reads CASSVWGGSAETLYF.

About this clone itself: Gene names denote mouse genes. Sequencing ends 1 residue short of the CDR3 end; the germline J gene provides the rest. V is TRBV3 and J is TRBJ2-3, with D hard to call. The CDR3 covers 13 residues. Germline V gene lookup returns CDR1 SNHLY and CDR2 FYNGKV (reference sequence). Trimming removed 4 bases from V and 1 base from J, with 6 bases in between. CDR3 bases read: TGTGCCAGCAGCTCCCAGGGTGCAGAAACGCTGTAT. Residues: CASSSQGAETLY. The whole CDR3 sequence is CASSSQGAETLYF. Combining the CDR3 with reference TRBV3 and TRBJ2-3 gives the whole variable domain GPKVLQIPSHQIIDMGQMVTLNCDPVSNHLYFYWYKQILGQQMEFLVNFYNGKVMEKSKLFKDQFSVERPDGSYFTLKIQPTALEDSAVYFCASSSQGAETLYFGSGTRLTVL.

Concerning this clone: Gene names are mouse gene names. The read falls 1 residue short of the CDR3 end, and the missing part is taken from the germline J gene. This specimen includes other DNA sequences encoding the same CDR3. V gene TRBV13-2 combines with J gene TRBJ2-5; 7 bases map to TRBD2. J gave up 0 bases and V 2 bases, and 0 bases lay outside the gene matches. Germline CDR1 NNHNN, CDR2 SYGAGS (reference sequence). The CDR3 runs to 14 residues. The sequenced CDR3 bases are TGTGCCAGCGGTGACTGGGGGAACCAAGACACCCAGTAC. As protein: CASGDWGNQDTQY. The complete CDR3 sequence is CASGDWGNQDTQYF.

With respect to this clone: Genes and germline come from the mouse. The observed sequence ends 1 residue before the CDR3 terminus, with the missing tail filled in from the germline J gene. The rearrangement joins TRBV12-2 to TRBJ2-7; D call uncertain. Germline V lookup: CDR1 SGHLS, CDR2 HYDKME. Trimming left V 2 bases short and J 6 bases short, with 4 bases between. The CDR3 contains 10 residues. The part of the CDR3 DNA that was read is TGTGCCAGCTCTCAGGTTGAACAGTAC. Its translation is CASSQVEQY. The CDR3, in full, reads CASSQVEQYF.

In regard to this clone: The genes and germline here are from mouse. The sequence runs out 1 residue before the end of the CDR3; the remainder is reconstructed from the germline J gene. The J gene is TRBJ1-2, the V gene TRBV4; 9 positions match TRBD1. CDR1 and CDR2 from the germline V gene are LGHDT and YNNKQL (reference sequence). The CDR3 is 13 amino acids. The V gene end was trimmed by 4 bases and the J gene end by 3 bases; junction bases not matched to a gene: 0. CDR3 loop: CASSWDRDSDYTF. The part of the CDR3 DNA that was read is TGTGCCAGCAGCTGGGACAGGGACTCCGACTACACC.

A single count supports this clone. The gene symbols are mouse symbols. The CDR3 goes on 1 residue after the read ends, and that part is filled in from the germline J gene. Other nucleotide sequences in the sample specify the same CDR3. J is TRBJ2-5 and V is TRBV19, with TRBD1 as a possible D gene (6 bases). V dropped 5 bases and J dropped 0 bases, with 10 bases sitting between them. The CDR3 is 14 amino acids. CDR1 and CDR2 from the germline V gene are FNHDT and SITEND (reference sequence). The CDR3 DNA, read in part, is TGTGCCAGCAGCCCCGGGACAAACCAAGACACCCAGTAC. Translation gives CASSPGTNQDTQY. The CDR3, in full, reads CASSPGTNQDTQYF.

This clone was recorded once. Mouse germline and gene names are used. The read ends 1 residue shy of where the CDR3 ends; the end is completed using the germline J gene. J is TRBJ2-2 and V is TRBV5, with D possibly called TRBD1 or TRBD2 (5 bases each). Trimming pared 1 base from V and 4 bases from J, leaving 7 bases between. Germline CDR1 LGHNA, CDR2 YNLKQL (reference sequence). The CDR3 loop spans 14 amino acids. The CDR3 reads CASSQGGGTGQLYF. CDR3 DNA (partial): TGTGCCAGCAGCCAAGGGGGCGGCACCGGGCAGCTCTAC.

This clone turned up a few times. Gene names are the mouse ones. The observed sequence ends 1 residue before the CDR3 terminus, with the missing tail filled in from the germline J gene. The gene calls are TRBV16 and TRBJ2-7, with D maybe TRBD2 (6 bases). V dropped 4 bases and J dropped 7 bases, with 11 bases sitting between them. Germline values: CDR1 SGHSA, CDR2 FRNQAP. The CDR3 totals 12 residues. This CDR3 reads CASSWDSGEQYF. The part of the CDR3 DNA that was read is TGTGCAAGCAGCTGGGACTCGGGGGAACAGTAC.